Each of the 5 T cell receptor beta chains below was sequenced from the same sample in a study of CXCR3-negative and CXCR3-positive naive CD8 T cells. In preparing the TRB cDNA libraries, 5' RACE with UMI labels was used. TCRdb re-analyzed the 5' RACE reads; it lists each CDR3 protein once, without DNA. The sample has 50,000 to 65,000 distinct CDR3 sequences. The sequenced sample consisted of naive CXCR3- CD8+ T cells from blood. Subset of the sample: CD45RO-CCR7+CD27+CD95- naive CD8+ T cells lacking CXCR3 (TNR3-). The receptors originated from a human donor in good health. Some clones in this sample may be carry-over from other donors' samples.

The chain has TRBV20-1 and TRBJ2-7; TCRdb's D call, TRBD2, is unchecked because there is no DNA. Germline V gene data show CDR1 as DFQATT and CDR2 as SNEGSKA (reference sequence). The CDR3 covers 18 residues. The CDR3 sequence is CSAPSFSGSFGLPYEQYF.

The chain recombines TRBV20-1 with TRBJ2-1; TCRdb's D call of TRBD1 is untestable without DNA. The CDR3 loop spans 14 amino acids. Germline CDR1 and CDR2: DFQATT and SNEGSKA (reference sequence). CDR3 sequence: CSARDLGGQSEQFF.

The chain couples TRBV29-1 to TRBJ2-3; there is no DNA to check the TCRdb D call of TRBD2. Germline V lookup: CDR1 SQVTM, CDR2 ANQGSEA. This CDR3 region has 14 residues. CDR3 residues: CSVDRTSNPDTQYF.

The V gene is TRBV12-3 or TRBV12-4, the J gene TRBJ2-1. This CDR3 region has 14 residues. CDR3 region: CASSFNGVADEQFF.

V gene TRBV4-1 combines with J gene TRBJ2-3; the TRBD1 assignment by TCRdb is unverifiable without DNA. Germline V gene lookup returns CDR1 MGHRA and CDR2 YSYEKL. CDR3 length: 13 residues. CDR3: CASSQGRGDTQYF.